Below are 9 T cell receptor beta chains sequenced from a single sample in a study of PD-1 blockade in classical Hodgkin lymphoma. Time point defined: cycle 4 day 1 (C4D1), after less than seven weeks of nivolumab. Brentuximab vedotin exposure varied among the patients, all of whom had relapsed after autologous stem cell transplantation. Clones were read by immunoSEQ multiplex PCR, and TCRdb kept only the in-frame ones, dropping some. The table shows 15,000 to 20,000 clones, with approximately 68% occurring only once. The sample was peripheral blood mononuclear cells (PBMCs), taken before the fourth cycle of nivolumab. These receptors were obtained from a human donor with classical Hodgkin lymphoma.

The V gene is TRBV9, the J gene TRBJ2-7; the match to TRBD2 covers 8 bases. The CDR3 totals 15 residues. The V and J ends lost 2 bases and 0 bases, in that order; junction bases with no gene match: 4. In germline, CDR1 is SGDLS, CDR2 YYNGEE. The CDR3 is CASSVGAGDSYEQYF. CDR3 nucleotide sequence: TGTGCCAGCAGCGTTGGAGCGGGAGACTCCTACGAGCAGTACTTC.

The chain has TRBV2 and TRBJ2-3; 9 bases fit TRBD1. This CDR3 comprises 17 residues. The V gene's germline CDR1 is SNHLY and CDR2 FYNNEI. V dropped 5 bases and J dropped 1; count of bases not matched to a gene: 10. In DNA form, the CDR3 reads TGTGCCAGCAGTCCATGGACGTGGACAGGGGGCACAGATACGCAGTATTTT. As protein: CASSPWTWTGGTDTQYF.

This chain uses TRBV15 with TRBJ1-6; 9 bases match TRBD1. The ends lost 5 bases at V and 1 base at J; junction bases unmatched: 0. This CDR3 spans 15 amino acids. Germline V gene sequence: CDR1 LNHNV, CDR2 YYDKDF (reference sequence). CDR3 residues: CATSGQGSYNSPLHF. CDR3 bases: TGTGCCACCAGCGGACAGGGGTCCTATAATTCACCCCTCCACTTT.

This clone turned up a few times. The chain recombines TRBV6-5 with TRBJ1-1; no clear D. V was clipped by 5 bases and J by 2 bases, with 3 bases between them. The CDR3 has 11 residues. Germline-derived CDR1 and CDR2 are MNHEY and SVGAGI. Written as DNA, the CDR3 is TGTGCCAGCAGTACCAACACTGAAGCTTTCTTT. Amino acid sequence: CASSTNTEAFF.

V gene TRBV7-7 combines with J gene TRBJ2-5; weak D call: TRBD2 (5 bases). The CDR3 spans 15 residues. Per germline, CDR1 SSHAT and CDR2 FNYEAQ (reference sequence). Trimming shortened V by 1 base and J by 1 base, and 10 bases separated the two germline ends. CDR3 loop: CASSLGPAGQETQYF. As DNA, the CDR3 is TGTGCCAGCAGCTTAGGCCCGGCGGGCCAAGAGACCCAGTACTTC.

V and J are TRBV28 and TRBJ1-2; 10 bases are a match to TRBD1. Germline lookup yields CDR1 MDHEN and CDR2 SYDVKM. Trimming at V came to 3 bases and at J to 7 bases, leaving 8 bases not matched to a gene. The CDR3 is made up of 15 amino acids. CDR3 amino acids: CASSFSGTGVGGYTF. The CDR3 nucleotides read TGTGCCAGCAGTTTCTCCGGGACAGGGGTTGGTGGCTACACCTTC.

V and J are TRBV28 and TRBJ2-1, with D perhaps TRBD2 (5 bases). The V end was cut by 8 bases, the J end by 5 bases, with 19 bases between. Germline V gene lookup returns CDR1 MDHEN and CDR2 SYDVKM. The CDR3 sequence is 15 residues long. The CDR3 sequence is CASPTSPGINNEQFF. CDR3 nucleotides: TGTGCCAGCCCAACGTCCCCGGGAATAAACAATGAGCAGTTCTTC.

This clone was counted only a few times. This chain joins TRBV4-1 and TRBJ2-1; D is unresolved. This CDR3 contains 16 residues. CDR1 and CDR2 (germline): MGHRA, YSYEKL. V lost 2 bases and J lost 0, with 11 bases in between. The CDR3 DNA is TGCGCCAGCAGCCAAATCGACCTGGTCTCCTACAATGAGCAGTTCTTC. This codes for CASSQIDLVSYNEQFF.

The V call is TRBV6-1, the J call TRBJ2-3; 10 positions agree with TRBD2. The CDR3 spans 14 residues. V was pared by 7 bases and J by 10 bases, with 11 bases of the junction left unmatched. The V gene's germline CDR1 is MNHNS and CDR2 SASEGT. CDR3 DNA: TGTGCCAGCACCGTGAGCGGGAGGGCCGTTTCGCAGTATTTT. It codes for CASTVSGRAVSQYF.